This T cell receptor beta chain was sequenced for a study of blood T cell repertoires in COVID-19. Overall study context: Both acute and convalescent COVID-19 samples were obtained from the United States, Italy and Spain. PBMCs, B-cell-depleted T cells, or T cells provided the cDNA or gDNA that made up the material.

The CDR3 consists of 15 residues. V was pared by 2 bases and J by 3 bases, with 3 bases of the junction left unmatched. Germline CDR1 is SGHKS and CDR2 is YYEKEE (reference sequence). As originally analysed: It was from reference gene primer amplification that nucleated cell counts were estimated. The repertoire was sequenced with immunoSEQ multiplex PCR; TCRdb's copy has only in-frame clones and lacks some. V, J and clone size were drawn from that table, and D and trimming were deduced from the DNA. Here the sample spans roughly 150,000 clones, about 79% being singletons. The sample comprised peripheral blood. The V call is TRBV5-5, the J call TRBJ1-3, with 9 bases lining up with TRBD1. The TCR originated in a woman aged 45-60 years with acute or convalescent COVID-19. CDR3 DNA sequence: TGTGCCAGCAGCTTCACAGGGGGCTTTGGAAACACCATATATTTT. Protein sequence: CASSFTGGFGNTIYF.